The next 2 T cell receptor beta chains were all read from a single sample in a study of T-cell memory formation after mild COVID-19. TCRdb used MiXCR to reprocess the 5' RACE reads, holding one entry per CDR3 protein. In the table there are 160,000 or so distinct CDR3 sequences, around a third of which are singletons. Sequenced sample: PBMCs or a T cell subset sorted from them (not recorded which). The receptors were gathered from an adult woman who had mild COVID-19 (a few samples of this study predate the infection). Cell type and time point are not known.

J is TRBJ1-1 and V is TRBV9, with TRBD1 as a possible D gene (5 bases). CDR1 is SGDLS, CDR2 YYNGEE, per germline. The ends were cut back, 7 bases at V and 1 base at J, with 14 bases in the middle. The CDR3 runs to 14 residues. This CDR3 reads CASSPRQGNTEAFF. The CDR3 bases are TGTGCCAGCTCCCCTCGTCAGGGGAACACTGAAGCTTTCTTT.

CDR3 in DNA: TGTGCCAGCAGCTTAATCAGAACTGAAGCTTTCTTT. This encodes CASSLIRTEAFF. The chain is built from TRBV11-2 and TRBJ1-1; D is uncertain. V lost 2 bases to trimming and J lost 5 bases, with 6 bases between them. Per germline, CDR1 SGHAT and CDR2 FQNNGV. There are 12 residues in the CDR3.